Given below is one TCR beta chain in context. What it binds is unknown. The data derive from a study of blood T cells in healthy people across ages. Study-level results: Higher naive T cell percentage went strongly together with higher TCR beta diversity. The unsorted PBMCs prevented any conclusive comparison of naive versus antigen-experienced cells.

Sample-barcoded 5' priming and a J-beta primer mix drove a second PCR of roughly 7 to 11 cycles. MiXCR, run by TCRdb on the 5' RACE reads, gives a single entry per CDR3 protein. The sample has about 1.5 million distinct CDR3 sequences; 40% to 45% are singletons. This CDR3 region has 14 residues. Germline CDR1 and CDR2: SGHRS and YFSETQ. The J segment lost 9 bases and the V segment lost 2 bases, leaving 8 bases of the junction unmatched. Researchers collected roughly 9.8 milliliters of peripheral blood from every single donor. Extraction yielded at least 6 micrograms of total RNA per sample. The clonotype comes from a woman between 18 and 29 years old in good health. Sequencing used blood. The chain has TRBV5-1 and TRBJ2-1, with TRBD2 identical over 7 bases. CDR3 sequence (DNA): TGCGCCAGCAGCTTCCGGACTAGAATATTTGAGCAGTTCTTC. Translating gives CASSFRTRIFEQFF. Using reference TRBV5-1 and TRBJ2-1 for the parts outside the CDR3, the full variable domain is KAGVTQTPRYLIKTRGQQVTLSCSPISGHRSVSWYQQTPGQGLQFLFEYFSETQRNKGNFPGRFSGRQFSNSRSEMNVSTLELGDSALYLCASSFRTRIFEQFFGPGTRLTVL.